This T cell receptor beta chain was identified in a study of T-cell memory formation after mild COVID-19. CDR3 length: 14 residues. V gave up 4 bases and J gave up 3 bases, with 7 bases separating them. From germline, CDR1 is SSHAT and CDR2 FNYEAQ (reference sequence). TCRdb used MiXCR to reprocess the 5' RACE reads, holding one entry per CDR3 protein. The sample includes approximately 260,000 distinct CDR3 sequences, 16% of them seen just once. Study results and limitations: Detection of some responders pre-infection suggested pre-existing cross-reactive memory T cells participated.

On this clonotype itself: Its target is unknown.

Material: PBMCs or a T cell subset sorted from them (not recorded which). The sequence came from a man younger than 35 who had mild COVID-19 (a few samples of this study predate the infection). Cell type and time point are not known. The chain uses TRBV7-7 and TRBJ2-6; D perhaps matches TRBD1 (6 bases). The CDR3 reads CASSCRGGANVLTF. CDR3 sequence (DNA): TGTGCCAGCAGCTGCAGGGGTGGGGCCAACGTCCTGACTTTC.